The 17 T cell receptor beta chains reported below all come from one sample, sequenced in a study of T cell changes during pregnancy in multiple sclerosis. Clones were read by immunoSEQ multiplex PCR, and TCRdb kept only the in-frame ones, dropping some. There are roughly 61,000 clones in the sample; 93% occur only once, and around 1.8% lies in the top ten. The starting material was peripheral blood, obtained after pregnancy. These receptors came from a female donor with multiple sclerosis, enrolled in a pregnancy study.

The chain links TRBV7-2 to TRBJ2-4; TRBD2 agrees at 12 bases. V was pared by 1 base and J by 3 bases, with 7 bases of the junction left unmatched. The CDR3 runs 18 residues. Germline assignment: CDR1 SGHTA and CDR2 FQGNSA. The CDR3 DNA follows: TGTGCCAGCAGCTTAGAGGGGAGGACTAGCGGGGTCAAAAACATTCAGTACTTC. Translating gives CASSLEGRTSGVKNIQYF.

This clone was counted a single time. This chain links TRBV7-9 with TRBJ1-1; no reliable D call. Trimming removed 6 bases at V and 0 bases at J, with 20 bases between. The CDR3 totals 17 residues. Germline assignment: CDR1 SEHNR and CDR2 FQNEAQ (reference sequence). CDR3 DNA sequence: TGTGCCAGCAGACTTCCTCCCACACATGGAGTGAACACTGAAGCTTTCTTT. Its translation is CASRLPPTHGVNTEAFF.

V usage is TRBV28 and J usage is TRBJ1-5; 8 bases match TRBD1. Per the germline V gene, CDR1 is MDHEN and CDR2 is SYDVKM. The CDR3 loop spans 13 amino acids. With V trimmed by 8 bases and J by 6 bases, 6 bases remained unmatched. CDR3 sequence: CASFTGGGQPQHF. CDR3 in DNA: TGTGCCAGCTTCACAGGGGGAGGTCAGCCCCAGCATTTT.

The chain uses TRBV25-1 and TRBJ2-7, with 8 bases lining up with TRBD2. With 4 bases clipped from V and 5 bases from J, the junction kept 13 bases outside the gene matches. The CDR3 has 16 amino acids. Germline V gene lookup returns CDR1 MGHDK and CDR2 SYGVNS. The CDR3 protein is CASSATGERENDEQYF. The CDR3 nucleotides are TGTGCCAGCAGTGCCACAGGAGAGCGGGAGAACGACGAGCAGTACTTC.

The V gene is TRBV5-6, the J gene TRBJ1-1; 8 positions match TRBD1. V gave up 1 base and J gave up 2 bases; unmatched junction bases: 10. Germline assignment: CDR1 SGHDT and CDR2 YYEEEE. The length of the CDR3 is 17 residues. CDR3 residues: CASSLTPAGTGNTEAFF. The CDR3 DNA reads TGTGCCAGCAGCTTGACCCCCGCCGGGACAGGAAACACTGAAGCTTTCTTT.

The chain has TRBV7-2 and TRBJ2-1; a possible D gene is TRBD2 (5 bases). The CDR3 has 15 amino acids. CDR1 and CDR2 (germline): SGHTA, FQGNSA. With 1 base removed from V and 5 bases from J, the gap between germline ends came to 12 bases. Written as DNA, the CDR3 is TGTGCCAGCAGCTTAGGGGTCAACGGGGACAATGAGCAGTTCTTC. Its translation: CASSLGVNGDNEQFF.

The chain is built from TRBV7-3 and TRBJ2-1; 10 bases match TRBD2. The ends lost 3 bases at V and 2 bases at J; junction bases unmatched: 1. The CDR3 runs to 15 residues. Germline CDR1 is SGHTA and CDR2 is FQGTGA. The CDR3 is CASSLLAGAYNEQFF. In nucleotides, the CDR3 is TGTGCCAGCAGCTTGCTAGCGGGGGCCTACAATGAGCAGTTCTTC.

This chain uses TRBV7-8 with TRBJ2-1; 11 bases are a match to TRBD1. The CDR3 extends over 15 amino acids. Germline V gives CDR1 SGHVS, CDR2 FQNEAQ. The ends lost 5 bases at V and 6 bases at J; junction bases unmatched: 6. CDR3 loop: CASSHGDRGGNEQFF. The CDR3 bases are TGTGCCAGCAGCCATGGGGACAGGGGGGGCAATGAGCAGTTCTTC.

V gene TRBV5-4 combines with J gene TRBJ2-7; 8 bases match TRBD1. V dropped 2 bases and J dropped 1; count of bases not matched to a gene: 2. This CDR3 comprises 14 residues. The germline gives CDR1 SGHNT, CDR2 YYREEE (reference sequence). Written as DNA, the CDR3 is TGTGCCAGCAGCTTCGGGACAGGTTCCTACGAGCAGTACTTC. Its translation: CASSFGTGSYEQYF.

In regard to this clone: Other DNA variants within this sample encode the same CDR3. The chain has TRBV4-3 and TRBJ2-7, with 7 positions matching TRBD1. This CDR3 region has 14 residues. The ends lost 0 bases at V and 5 bases at J; junction bases unmatched: 4. The germline V gene encodes CDR1 LGHNA and CDR2 YSLEER. The CDR3 nucleotides are TGCGCCAGCAGCCAAGATAGGGGGCTTGACGAGCAGTACTTC. Its protein product is CASSQDRGLDEQYF.

The V and J genes are TRBV28 and TRBJ2-7, with D possibly TRBD2 on 7 matching bases. Trimming removed 6 bases from V and 1 base from J, with 13 bases in between. The CDR3 has 14 amino acids. Germline V gene sequence: CDR1 MDHEN, CDR2 SYDVKM. The CDR3 spells CASSWGGGSYEQYF. The CDR3 DNA reads TGTGCCAGCAGCTGGGGGGGCGGTTCCTACGAGCAGTACTTC.

The chain has TRBV4-3 and TRBJ1-5, with D unclear. V was cut by 0 bases and J by 8 bases, with 17 bases left in between. The CDR3 runs to 16 residues. The germline V gene encodes CDR1 LGHNA and CDR2 YSLEER. DNA for the CDR3: TGCGCCAGCAGCCAAGAGCTCGTACTCTACCAAGAGCCCCAGCATTTT. This encodes CASSQELVLYQEPQHF.

The V call is TRBV11-2, the J call TRBJ2-2; 8 nucleotides agree with TRBD2. Germline V CDR1 and CDR2: SGHAT, FQNNGV. This CDR3 is 18 amino acids long. J gave up 6 bases and V 1 base, and 13 bases lay outside the gene matches. CDR3 DNA: TGTGCCAGCAGCTTAGTTAGTCCGGCGGGAGGTTTACCCGGGGAGCTGTTTTTT. Encoded protein: CASSLVSPAGGLPGELFF.

This clone was counted a single time. The rearrangement links TRBV5-4 to TRBJ2-1; 9 bases agree with TRBD2. Germline CDR1 is SGHNT and CDR2 is YYREEE (reference sequence). The CDR3 runs 14 residues. Trimming took 4 bases from V and 9 from J; bases not matched to a gene: 8. The CDR3 bases are TGTGCCAGCAGCACGGCGGGAGGGCCCGGTGAGCAGTTCTTC. Protein product: CASSTAGGPGEQFF.

The genes are TRBV4-2 and TRBJ1-4; 7 bases fit TRBD1. Trimming took 0 bases from V and 7 from J; bases not matched to a gene: 8. This CDR3 spans 16 amino acids. The germline gives CDR1 LGHNA, CDR2 YNFKEQ. The CDR3 sequence is CASSQDKQGPGEKLFF. CDR3 coding DNA: TGTGCCAGCAGCCAAGATAAACAGGGGCCCGGTGAAAAACTGTTTTTT.

The chain couples TRBV7-8 to TRBJ2-7; weak D call: TRBD2 (5 bases). The V end was cut by 5 bases, the J end by 3 bases, with 17 bases between. There are 15 residues in the CDR3. Germline assignment: CDR1 SGHVS and CDR2 FQNEAQ. This CDR3 reads CASSPQRFYLYEQYF. DNA of the CDR3: TGTGCCAGCAGCCCACAGCGGTTTTATCTCTACGAGCAGTACTTC.

This clone was picked up one time. This chain joins TRBV28 and TRBJ2-7; 10 bases line up with TRBD1. The CDR3 has 16 amino acids. V lost 3 bases and J lost 2; bases outside the gene matches: 7. The germline V gene has CDR1 MDHEN and CDR2 SYDVKM. CDR3: CASSFPSGQGAYEQYF. DNA for the CDR3: TGTGCCAGCAGTTTCCCGTCCGGACAGGGGGCCTACGAGCAGTACTTC.